This T cell receptor beta chain was obtained from a study of blood T cell repertoires in COVID-19. Looking at the study overall: Samples representing acute and convalescent COVID-19 were sourced from the United States, Italy and Spain. Sample material is recorded as cDNA or gDNA derived from T cells, B-cell-depleted T cells, or PBMCs.

In the original processing: It was from reference gene primer amplification that nucleated cell counts were estimated. Profiling relied on immunoSEQ multiplex PCR, and the TCRdb table lists in-frame clones only, not all of them. The D gene and trimming were derived from the DNA, and the V and J assignments and clone size from that table. The table shows roughly 190,000 clones, with roughly four fifths occurring only once. Trimming removed 7 bases from V and 6 bases from J, with 19 bases in between. CDR3 length equals 14 residues. Germline assignment: CDR1 MNHEY and CDR2 SVGAGI. Source material: peripheral blood. V usage is TRBV6-5 and J usage is TRBJ2-7, with D perhaps TRBD1 (5 bases). The receptor's source is a woman between 40 and 50 years old with acute or convalescent COVID-19. CDR3 amino acids: CASTTPQASGEQYF. CDR3 DNA sequence: TGTGCCAGCACCACGCCACAGGCGTCTGGCGAGCAGTACTTC.